This record concerns one TCR beta chain sequence. Its antigen is unknown. It has no much larger one-base neighbor in the sample; base qualities were not kept. The germline V gene supplies CDR1 SQVTM and CDR2 ANQGSEA. V and J lose 4 bases and 4 bases, and a span of 11 bases separates them. CDR3 length: 13 amino acids, cysteine to phenylalanine. CDR3 DNA is the only sequence kept; it has 39 bases, read in frame from the first base. The donors were roughly 38 Caucasian individuals from Russia, aged roughly 6 to 90 years, who were systemically healthy. About 9.8 milliliters of peripheral blood were drawn from each donor into EDTA-treated Vacutainer tubes. Ficoll-Paque density-gradient centrifugation was used to isolate PBMCs, with at least 6.5 million obtained per sample. Trizol reagent was used to extract total RNA from the PBMCs, yielding at least 5 micrograms per sample. Naive CD45RAhigh/CD27high T cell percentages were measured by flow cytometry on a PBMC aliquot from every donor.

This entry is derived from a study of blood T cells in healthy people across ages (dated by TCRdb to about 2015). Regarding the complete study: In model experiments, roughly one uniquely barcoded TCR beta cDNA molecule per two T cells was captured by template switching. To avoid experimental bias, donors of different ages were spread randomly across the sequencing lanes. To track age-related changes in TCR beta repertoire diversity, the study relied on deep sequencing normalized with unique cDNA molecular identifiers. Donors were grouped into four age groups: young (average roughly 15 years), middle-aged (39), aged (around 60) and long-lived (just over 80). For two donors (one aged 18 to 29 and one aged 80 or older), the study analyzed two additional independent replicas of 1 million unique cDNA reads from the same blood draw. Study-level results and caveats: Observed TCR beta diversity per million T cells fell roughly linearly with age, and a significant reduction was already apparent by age around 40. Total diversity estimates from one million sequenced T cells were considered lower bounds and underestimates. Bulk unsorted PBMC profiling prevented conclusive comparison of naive and antigen-experienced compartments. The CMV infection status of donors was not known, potentially confounding age-related changes in expanded clonotypes. Compared with the aged group, more naive CD4+ T cells, fewer expanded clones and increased TCR diversity were shown by the long-lived group, suggesting age selection. Observed TCR beta diversity correlated strongly with the percentage of naive T cells measured by flow cytometry.

Library prep was done by 5' RACE. Sequenced on an Illumina HiSeq 2500. The second PCR ran for roughly 7 to 11 cycles and used a J-beta primer mix along with a sample-barcoded 5' primer. A template-switch 5' adaptor carrying 12 random nucleotides introduced a unique molecular identifier onto each TCR beta cDNA molecule. At least 3 million CDR3-containing paired-end reads were obtained from each sample. First-strand cDNA synthesis was performed from all RNA using the Mint cDNA synthesis kit, with priming by a TRBC-specific oligonucleotide. Following uracil-DNA glycosylase treatment, a first 18-cycle PCR with universal primers M1SS and BC2_uni_R was performed on all cDNA. In the paper's pipeline: Each sample was normalized by randomly selecting 1 million high-quality reads, each carrying a distinct molecular identifier. Reads with shared molecular identifiers were discarded instead of being binned into consensus sequences. CDR3 identification, clonotype clustering and error correction used MiTCR with a Q25 quality threshold and the strictest error-elimination algorithm. A nonparametric unseen species model with Euler transformation was used to estimate a lower bound on total TCR beta diversity. TCRdb ran its own pipeline on the public reads, namely fastp trimming at Q25 and MiXCR clone calling, and kept in-frame beta chains. Duplicate CDR3 protein sequences are folded into a single record with the most common DNA and genes. V and J calls and clone size were set by TCRdb, not the authors. Recorded for this sample are about a million distinct CDR3 sequences; roughly 51% of them occurred a single time. The top ten constitute 20% to 25% of the sample.

Recombination joined TRBV29-1 with TRBJ2-1; possibly the D gene is TRBD2, per 7 matching bases. Sequences were obtained from blood. The receptor comes from a woman between 55 and 75 years old in good health. The nucleotide sequence is TGCAGCGTTGCCGGGGGGCGATACAATGAGCAGTTCTTC. This encodes CSVAGGRYNEQFF.